The rows below give T cell receptor beta chains drawn from one sample of a study of T cells in Graves' hyperthyroidism and ophthalmopathy. TCRdb re-derived calls from the multiplex PCR reads in MiXCR, one entry per CDR3 protein. The sample lists roughly 100,000 distinct CDR3 sequences; over 45% were seen once. Input material: blood. These receptors all stem from a man in his forties or fifties with Graves' hyperthyroidism. CDR3s include the opening cysteine and the closing phenylalanine or tryptophan. The order of the fields is V gene, clone size, J gene, D gene, CDR3 protein, CDR3 DNA. D genes are given only for firm matches. Only part of the rows carry a size: once, few, many, or a class if the clone is expanded.

v_call: TRBV19
clone_size: NA
j_call: TRBJ2-1
d_call: NA
cdr3_aa: CASSIGGVYNEQFF
cdr3_nt: TGTGCCAGTAGTATAGGGGGGGTTTACAATGAGCAGTTCTTC

v_call: TRBV9
clone_size: many
j_call: TRBJ2-5
d_call: TRBD2
cdr3_aa: CASSATGGAVETQYF
cdr3_nt: TGTGCCAGCAGCGCCACCGGGGGGGCAGTAGAGACCCAGTACTTC

v_call: TRBV5-1
clone_size: many
j_call: TRBJ1-6
d_call: NA
cdr3_aa: CASSFGHRSPNSPLHF
cdr3_nt: TGCGCCAGCAGCTTCGGACATCGGTCCCCCAATTCACCCCTCCACTTT

v_call: TRBV12-3/TRBV12-4
clone_size: many
j_call: TRBJ1-3
d_call: NA
cdr3_aa: CASSQAGNTIYF
cdr3_nt: TGTGCCAGCAGTCAAGCGGGAAACACCATATATTTT

v_call: TRBV29-1
clone_size: NA
j_call: TRBJ2-2
d_call: TRBD1
cdr3_aa: CSVVTGTGDNTGELFF
cdr3_nt: TGCAGCGTCGTGACTGGGACAGGGGATAACACCGGGGAGCTGTTTTTT

v_call: TRBV5-1
clone_size: NA
j_call: TRBJ2-1
d_call: NA
cdr3_aa: CASSLESGEQFF
cdr3_nt: TGCGCCAGCAGCTTGGAATCAGGAGAGCAGTTCTTC

v_call: TRBV6-4
clone_size: NA
j_call: TRBJ2-2
d_call: NA
cdr3_aa: CASSMSELTGELFF
cdr3_nt: TGTGCCAGCAGTATGTCTGAGCTCACCGGGGAGCTGTTCTTT

v_call: TRBV7-3
clone_size: NA
j_call: TRBJ1-6
d_call: TRBD1
cdr3_aa: CASSPTGGHSPFHF
cdr3_nt: TGTGCCAGCAGCCCGACAGGGGGTCATTCACCTTTCCACTTT

v_call: TRBV2
clone_size: NA
j_call: TRBJ2-1
d_call: TRBD2
cdr3_aa: CASSGTSGDNEQFF
cdr3_nt: TGTGCCAGCAGTGGGACTAGCGGGGACAATGAGCAGTTCTTC

v_call: TRBV25-1
clone_size: NA
j_call: TRBJ2-1
d_call: NA
cdr3_aa: CASSVHSNYNEQFGGF
cdr3_nt: TGTGCCAGCAGTGTGCACAGTAACTACAATGAGCAGTTCGGAGGCTTC

v_call: TRBV2
clone_size: NA
j_call: TRBJ1-2
d_call: NA
cdr3_aa: CASSQTGPYGYTF
cdr3_nt: TGTGCCAGCAGCCAGACGGGCCCCTATGGCTACACCTTC

v_call: TRBV7-3
clone_size: many
j_call: TRBJ1-1
d_call: NA
cdr3_aa: CASSPQGGGFYTEAFF
cdr3_nt: TGTGCCAGCAGCCCCCAGGGTGGAGGGTTTTACACTGAAGCTTTCTTT

v_call: TRBV13
clone_size: many
j_call: TRBJ2-3
d_call: NA
cdr3_aa: CASSLVFGLNTDTQYF
cdr3_nt: TGTGCCAGCAGCTTAGTCTTTGGGCTAAACACAGATACGCAGTATTTT

v_call: TRBV7-8
clone_size: NA
j_call: TRBJ2-1
d_call: NA
cdr3_aa: CASSQDGAGDNEQFF
cdr3_nt: TGTGCCAGCAGCCAAGACGGGGCCGGGGACAATGAGCAGTTCTTC

v_call: TRBV20-1
clone_size: NA
j_call: TRBJ1-5
d_call: TRBD1
cdr3_aa: CSAGGQGIYEHF
cdr3_nt: TGCAGTGCAGGTGGACAGGGGATCTACGAGCATTTT

v_call: TRBV7-3
clone_size: NA
j_call: TRBJ2-1
d_call: NA
cdr3_aa: CASSVVRGNEQFF
cdr3_nt: TGTGCCAGCAGCGTTGTGAGAGGGAATGAGCAGTTCTTC

v_call: TRBV6-5
clone_size: many
j_call: TRBJ1-1
d_call: TRBD1
cdr3_aa: CASSYSLSGGNTEAFF
cdr3_nt: TGTGCCAGCAGTTACTCGCTGTCAGGGGGGAACACTGAAGCTTTCTTT

v_call: TRBV6-6
clone_size: NA
j_call: TRBJ1-6
d_call: NA
cdr3_aa: CASSYSGGLNSPLHF
cdr3_nt: TGTGCCAGCAGTTACTCGGGGGGCCTCAATTCACCCCTCCACTTT

v_call: TRBV2
clone_size: many
j_call: TRBJ2-3
d_call: NA
cdr3_aa: CASANGVDTQYF
cdr3_nt: TGTGCCAGCGCGAACGGGGTGGATACGCAGTATTTT

v_call: TRBV5-1
clone_size: once
j_call: TRBJ1-1
d_call: NA
cdr3_aa: CASSNSGGDEAFF
cdr3_nt: TGCGCCAGCAGCAACTCCGGGGGGGATGAAGCTTTCTTT

v_call: TRBV15
clone_size: NA
j_call: TRBJ1-2
d_call: NA
cdr3_aa: CAISRDSQGSGYTF
cdr3_nt: TGTGCCATCAGCAGAGACAGTCAGGGATCTGGCTACACCTTC

v_call: TRBV29-1
clone_size: NA
j_call: TRBJ2-3
d_call: NA
cdr3_aa: CSASIAGIDTQYF
cdr3_nt: TGCAGCGCCTCAATAGCAGGCATAGATACGCAGTATTTT

v_call: TRBV20-1
clone_size: many
j_call: TRBJ1-6
d_call: NA
cdr3_aa: CSARESSIGSPLHF
cdr3_nt: TGCAGTGCTAGGGAATCCTCAATCGGTTCACCCCTCCACTTT

v_call: TRBV29-1
clone_size: NA
j_call: TRBJ2-2
d_call: NA
cdr3_aa: CSFGGAGTGELFF
cdr3_nt: TGCAGTTTTGGTGGAGCGGGCACCGGGGAGCTGTTTTTT

v_call: TRBV15
clone_size: NA
j_call: TRBJ2-7
d_call: TRBD1
cdr3_aa: CATSGTGKWEQYF
cdr3_nt: TGTGCCACCAGCGGGACAGGGAAGTGGGAGCAGTACTTC

v_call: TRBV20-1
clone_size: NA
j_call: TRBJ2-7
d_call: TRBD1
cdr3_aa: CSARGTGAFSYEQYF
cdr3_nt: TGCAGTGCTAGGGGGACAGGAGCCTTTTCCTACGAGCAGTACTTC

v_call: TRBV6-1
clone_size: many
j_call: TRBJ2-3
d_call: TRBD2
cdr3_aa: CASSRAGEVTDTQYF
cdr3_nt: TGTGCCAGCAGTAGAGCGGGAGAGGTGACAGATACGCAGTATTTT

v_call: TRBV6-5
clone_size: NA
j_call: TRBJ1-1
d_call: NA
cdr3_aa: CASSYSRGPMNTEAFF
cdr3_nt: TGTGCCAGCAGTTACTCGCGGGGCCCAATGAACACTGAAGCTTTCTTT

v_call: TRBV7-9
clone_size: NA
j_call: TRBJ2-3
d_call: TRBD1
cdr3_aa: CASGLGMAGGSSSYEQYF
cdr3_nt: TGTGCCAGCGGCTTAGGGATGGCAGGGGGCTCCTCCTCCTACGAGCAGTATTTT

v_call: TRBV19
clone_size: many
j_call: TRBJ2-3
d_call: NA
cdr3_aa: CASSPPSTDTQYF
cdr3_nt: TGTGCCAGTAGTCCCCCGAGCACAGATACGCAGTATTTT

v_call: TRBV7-2
clone_size: many
j_call: TRBJ2-1
d_call: TRBD2
cdr3_aa: CASSALTGTSGRLNEQFF
cdr3_nt: TGTGCCAGCAGCGCATTAACCGGGACTAGCGGGAGACTCAATGAGCAGTTCTTC

v_call: TRBV7-9
clone_size: NA
j_call: TRBJ2-7
d_call: TRBD1
cdr3_aa: CARSLIDRVYEQYF
cdr3_nt: TGTGCCCGCAGTTTAATCGACAGGGTTTACGAGCAGTACTTC

v_call: TRBV28
clone_size: few
j_call: TRBJ2-3
d_call: NA
cdr3_aa: CASAIEGVGTDTQYF
cdr3_nt: TGTGCCAGCGCGATCGAAGGGGTCGGAACAGATACGCAGTATTTT

v_call: TRBV30
clone_size: NA
j_call: TRBJ1-5
d_call: NA
cdr3_aa: CAWSVPGQPQHF
cdr3_nt: TGTGCCTGGAGTGTACCTGGGCAGCCCCAGCATTTT

v_call: TRBV20-1
clone_size: NA
j_call: TRBJ2-3
d_call: TRBD2
cdr3_aa: CSASGLAGGDEQYF
cdr3_nt: TGCAGTGCTAGTGGACTAGCGGGAGGCGATGAGCAGTATTTT

v_call: TRBV29-1
clone_size: few
j_call: TRBJ2-7
d_call: NA
cdr3_aa: CGVESGRSREQYF
cdr3_nt: TGCGGCGTTGAGTCTGGAAGGAGTCGCGAGCAGTACTTC

v_call: TRBV6-5
clone_size: NA
j_call: TRBJ1-3
d_call: NA
cdr3_aa: CASSLRGSAGNTIYF
cdr3_nt: TGTGCCAGCAGTCTCAGGGGATCTGCTGGAAACACCATATATTTT

v_call: TRBV5-6
clone_size: many
j_call: TRBJ1-6
d_call: NA
cdr3_aa: CASSLERTFAPLHF
cdr3_nt: TGTGCCAGCAGCCTGGAGAGGACTTTTGCACCCCTCCACTTT

v_call: TRBV20-1
clone_size: NA
j_call: TRBJ2-3
d_call: NA
cdr3_aa: CGARGVSHTDTQYF
cdr3_nt: TGCGGTGCTAGGGGGGTTAGCCACACAGATACGCAGTATTTT

v_call: TRBV4-2
clone_size: NA
j_call: TRBJ1-5
d_call: NA
cdr3_aa: CASSLGGQTGNQPQHF
cdr3_nt: TGTGCCAGCAGCCTGGGAGGGCAGACGGGCAATCAGCCCCAGCATTTT

v_call: TRBV14
clone_size: many
j_call: TRBJ2-5
d_call: NA
cdr3_aa: CASSLPGQKKETQYF
cdr3_nt: TGTGCCAGCAGCCTGCCGGGACAAAAAAAAGAGACCCAGTACTTC

v_call: TRBV7-2
clone_size: many
j_call: TRBJ2-2
d_call: NA
cdr3_aa: CASSLVNRVTGELFF
cdr3_nt: TGTGCCAGCAGCTTAGTGAACAGGGTAACCGGGGAGCTGTTTTTT

v_call: TRBV20-1
clone_size: once
j_call: TRBJ1-5
d_call: NA
cdr3_aa: CSARWGAYNEPQHF
cdr3_nt: TGCAGTGCTAGATGGGGGGCCTACAATGAGCCCCAGCATTTT

v_call: TRBV29-1
clone_size: many
j_call: TRBJ1-2
d_call: NA
cdr3_aa: CSGGGGYDYGYTF
cdr3_nt: TGCAGCGGAGGGGGGGGGTACGACTATGGCTACACCTTC

v_call: TRBV20-1
clone_size: many
j_call: TRBJ2-7
d_call: NA
cdr3_aa: CSARGAREYEQYF
cdr3_nt: TGCAGTGCTAGAGGAGCGCGAGAATACGAGCAGTACTTC

v_call: TRBV9
clone_size: NA
j_call: TRBJ1-2
d_call: NA
cdr3_aa: CASSVEAGPYGYTF
cdr3_nt: TGTGCCAGCAGCGTTGAGGCAGGACCCTATGGCTACACCTTC

v_call: TRBV9
clone_size: NA
j_call: TRBJ1-5
d_call: NA
cdr3_aa: CASSAKVRGRKRGNQPQHF
cdr3_nt: TGTGCCAGCAGCGCAAAAGTACGGGGGAGGAAAAGAGGCAATCAGCCCCAGCATTTT

v_call: TRBV2
clone_size: many
j_call: TRBJ2-2
d_call: TRBD2
cdr3_aa: CASSGLAGGTGELFF
cdr3_nt: TGTGCCAGCAGTGGGCTAGCGGGGGGGACCGGGGAGCTGTTTTTT

v_call: TRBV3-1
clone_size: many
j_call: TRBJ2-7
d_call: NA
cdr3_aa: CASSQEGYEQYF
cdr3_nt: TGTGCCAGCAGCCAAGAGGGTTACGAGCAGTACTTC

v_call: TRBV6-1
clone_size: many
j_call: TRBJ1-1
d_call: TRBD1
cdr3_aa: CASRDRGDTEAFF
cdr3_nt: TGTGCCAGCAGGGACAGGGGGGACACTGAAGCTTTCTTT

v_call: TRBV2
clone_size: NA
j_call: TRBJ1-5
d_call: NA
cdr3_aa: CASRLRDGGGNQPQHF
cdr3_nt: TGTGCCAGCAGACTAAGGGATGGGGGGGGGAATCAGCCCCAGCATTTT

v_call: TRBV19
clone_size: many
j_call: TRBJ1-1
d_call: NA
cdr3_aa: CASSIDTNTEAFF
cdr3_nt: TGTGCCAGTAGTATAGACACGAACACTGAAGCTTTCTTT

v_call: TRBV24-1
clone_size: NA
j_call: TRBJ1-1
d_call: NA
cdr3_aa: CATSDSGGGVSEAFF
cdr3_nt: TGTGCCACCAGTGATTCGGGAGGGGGAGTCTCTGAAGCTTTCTTT

v_call: TRBV12-3/TRBV12-4
clone_size: many
j_call: TRBJ2-1
d_call: NA
cdr3_aa: CASRLPGVNEQFF
cdr3_nt: TGTGCCAGCAGACTCCCGGGTGTCAATGAGCAGTTCTTC

v_call: TRBV12-3/TRBV12-4
clone_size: many
j_call: TRBJ1-1
d_call: NA
cdr3_aa: CASSLRGTNTEAFF
cdr3_nt: TGTGCCAGCAGTTTAAGGGGGACGAACACTGAAGCTTTCTTT

v_call: TRBV9
clone_size: once
j_call: TRBJ1-2
d_call: NA
cdr3_aa: CASSVAGSGYTF
cdr3_nt: TGTGCCAGCAGCGTCGCGGGTAGTGGCTACACCTTC

v_call: TRBV5-6
clone_size: NA
j_call: TRBJ2-4
d_call: NA
cdr3_aa: CASSLPTGGNIQYF
cdr3_nt: TGTGCCAGCAGCCTACCGACTGGCGGCAACATTCAGTACTTC